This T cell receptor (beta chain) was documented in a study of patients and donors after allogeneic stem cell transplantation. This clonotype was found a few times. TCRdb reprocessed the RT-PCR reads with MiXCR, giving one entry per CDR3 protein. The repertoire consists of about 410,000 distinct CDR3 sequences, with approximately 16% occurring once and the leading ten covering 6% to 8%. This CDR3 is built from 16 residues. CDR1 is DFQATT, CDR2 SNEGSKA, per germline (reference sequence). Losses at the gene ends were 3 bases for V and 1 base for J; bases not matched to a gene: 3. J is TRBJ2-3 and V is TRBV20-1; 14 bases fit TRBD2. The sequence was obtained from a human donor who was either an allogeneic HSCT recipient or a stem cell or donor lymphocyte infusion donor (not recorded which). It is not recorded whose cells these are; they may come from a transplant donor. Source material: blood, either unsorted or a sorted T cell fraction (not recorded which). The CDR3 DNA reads TGCAGTGCTAGGAGACTAGCGGGGGGGGGCACAGATACGCAGTATTTT. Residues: CSARRLAGGGTDTQYF.